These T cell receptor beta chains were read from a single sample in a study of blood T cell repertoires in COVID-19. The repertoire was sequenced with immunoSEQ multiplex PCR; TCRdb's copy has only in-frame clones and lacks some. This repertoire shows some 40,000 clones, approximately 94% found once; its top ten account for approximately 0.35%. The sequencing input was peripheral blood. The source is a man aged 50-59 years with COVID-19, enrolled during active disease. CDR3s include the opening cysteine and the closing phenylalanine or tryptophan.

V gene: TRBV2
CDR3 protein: CASSDAGAGGYTF

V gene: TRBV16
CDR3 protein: CASSQLAGASEQYF

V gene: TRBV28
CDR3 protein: CASSFSPNTEAFF

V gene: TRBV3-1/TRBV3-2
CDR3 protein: CASSHRDIGNTIYF

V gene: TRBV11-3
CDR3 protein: CASSSGLADTDTQYF

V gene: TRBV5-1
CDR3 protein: CASSAYNRDRRRPGELFF

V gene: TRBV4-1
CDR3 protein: CASSLLGTANTGELFF

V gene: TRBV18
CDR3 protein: CASSPNRERGETQYF

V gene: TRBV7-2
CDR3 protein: CASSLGRQNYGYTF

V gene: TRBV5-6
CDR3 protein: CASSSSGQSSYEQYF

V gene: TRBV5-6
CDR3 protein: CASSLRSNQPQHF

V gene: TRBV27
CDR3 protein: CASSLSGITYEQYF

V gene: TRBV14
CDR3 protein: CASSQALTLQETQYF

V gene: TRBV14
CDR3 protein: CASSQGLATDTQYF

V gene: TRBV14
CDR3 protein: CASSRDRGSSYEQYF

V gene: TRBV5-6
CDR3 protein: CASSPGTGAREQYF

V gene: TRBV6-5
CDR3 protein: CATTGLYEQYF

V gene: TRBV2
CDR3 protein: CASISGSSYNEQFF

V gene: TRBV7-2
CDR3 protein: CASSPGGSGNTIYF

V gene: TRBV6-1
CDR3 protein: CASSEGRGGTEAFF

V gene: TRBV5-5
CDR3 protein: CASSFTGVKPHF

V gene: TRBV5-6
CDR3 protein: CASNDVRGNTEAFF

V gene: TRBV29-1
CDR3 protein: CSVGEGGGTEAFF

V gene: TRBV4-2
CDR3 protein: CASSQSLAGEGENIQYF

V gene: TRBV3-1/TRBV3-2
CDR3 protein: CASSQGTGAWYEQYF

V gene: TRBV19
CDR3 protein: CASRDRANTGELFF

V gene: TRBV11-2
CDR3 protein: CASSSLKWASFYEQYF

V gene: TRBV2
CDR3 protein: CASSFLPPGTNYGYTF

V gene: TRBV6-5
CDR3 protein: CASTRDRLNYGYTF

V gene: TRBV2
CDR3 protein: CASSEGSSGAYNEQFF

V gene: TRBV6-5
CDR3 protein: CASSPRGLSTEAFF

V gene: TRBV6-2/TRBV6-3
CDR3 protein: CASSYVAGNTEAFF

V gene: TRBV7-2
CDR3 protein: CASSGGLAGSKQFF

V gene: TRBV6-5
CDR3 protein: CASSYSRDSLSYEQYF

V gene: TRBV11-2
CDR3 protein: CASSRAGTSETDTQYF

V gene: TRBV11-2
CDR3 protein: CASSLASGGWYEQYF

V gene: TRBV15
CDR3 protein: CATSRSGGGYSPLHF

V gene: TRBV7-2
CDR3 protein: CASSLSGGLRTEAFF

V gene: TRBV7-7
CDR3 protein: CASSSVAGGPYNEQFF

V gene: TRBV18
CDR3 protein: CASSPSAREETYEQYF

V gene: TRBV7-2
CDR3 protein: CASSYGTEVGYTF

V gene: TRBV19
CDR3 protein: CASSLDRVRSGANVLTF

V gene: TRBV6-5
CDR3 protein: CASSYNGDQPQHF

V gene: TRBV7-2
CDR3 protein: CASRRTSGRNEQFF

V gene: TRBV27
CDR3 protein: CASSSRQGNQPQHF

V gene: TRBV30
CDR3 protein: CAWSVGGTGGETQYF

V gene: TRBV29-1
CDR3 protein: CSAGGGRGYQETQYF

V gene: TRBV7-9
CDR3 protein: CASSERTVYGYTF